This T cell receptor (beta chain) was sequenced during a study of OX40 agonist ivuxolimab in advanced cancers. Overall study results and limits: Expanded clones were, on average, more numerous among CD8+ T cells than CD4+.

J was trimmed by 7 bases and V by 7 bases; bases with no gene match: 11. Looked up from germline, CDR1 is MNHNS and CDR2 is SASEGT. The CDR3 covers 14 residues. As for this clone: Antigen: not known.

Produced via immunoSEQ multiplex PCR; TCRdb's table is partial and in-frame only. The sample lists 60,000 to 85,000 clones, 70% to 90% occurring once. Autoimmune disease history or systemic immunosuppression excluded patients. This sequence joins TRBV6-1 and TRBJ1-1; 8 positions match TRBD1. This TCR was sampled from an adult with an advanced solid tumor such as melanoma, head and neck, liver or kidney cancer. The sample consisted of CD4+ or CD8+ T cells sorted from blood, taken in a trial of the OX40 agonist ivuxolimab. This CDR3 reads CASTLGDRSSEAFF. The CDR3, as DNA: TGTGCCAGCACCCTCGGGGACAGGTCAAGTGAAGCTTTCTTT.